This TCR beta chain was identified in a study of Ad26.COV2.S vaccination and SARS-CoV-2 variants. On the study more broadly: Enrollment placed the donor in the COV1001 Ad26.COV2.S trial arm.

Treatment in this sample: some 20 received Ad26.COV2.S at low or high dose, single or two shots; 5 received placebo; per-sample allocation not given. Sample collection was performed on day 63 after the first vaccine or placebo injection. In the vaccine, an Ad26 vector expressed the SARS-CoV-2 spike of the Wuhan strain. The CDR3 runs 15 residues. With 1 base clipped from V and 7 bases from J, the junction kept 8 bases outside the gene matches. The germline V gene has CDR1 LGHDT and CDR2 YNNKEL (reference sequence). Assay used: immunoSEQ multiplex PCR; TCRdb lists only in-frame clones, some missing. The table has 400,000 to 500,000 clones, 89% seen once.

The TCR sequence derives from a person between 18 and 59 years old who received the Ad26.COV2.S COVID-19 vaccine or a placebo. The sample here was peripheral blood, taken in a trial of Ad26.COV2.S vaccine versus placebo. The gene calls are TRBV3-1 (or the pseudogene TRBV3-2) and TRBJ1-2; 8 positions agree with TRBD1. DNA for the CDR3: TGTGCCAGCAGCCAAGGGGCAGGGGGCTATTGTGGCTACACCTTC. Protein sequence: CASSQGAGGYCGYTF.